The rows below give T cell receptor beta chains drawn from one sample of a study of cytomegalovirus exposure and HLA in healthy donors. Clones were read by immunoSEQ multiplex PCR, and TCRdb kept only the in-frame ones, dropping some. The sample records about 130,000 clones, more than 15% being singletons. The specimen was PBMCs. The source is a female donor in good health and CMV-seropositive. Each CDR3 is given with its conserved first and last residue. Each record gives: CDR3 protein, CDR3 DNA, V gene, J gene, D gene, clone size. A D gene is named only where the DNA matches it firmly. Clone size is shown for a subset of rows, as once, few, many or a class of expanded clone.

CASSVTGNEQYF	TGTGCCAGCAGCGTCACAGGGAACGAGCAGTACTTC	TRBV7-9	TRBJ2-7	NA	few
CASSRTGVSSYNEQFF	TGTGCCAGCAGCCGGACAGGGGTTAGCTCCTACAATGAGCAGTTCTTC	TRBV9	TRBJ2-1	TRBD1	NA
CASSPRQDNEKLFF	TGTGCCAGCAGCCCTAGACAGGATAATGAAAAACTGTTTTTT	TRBV4-2	TRBJ1-4	NA	few
CASSPTGLSYEQYF	TGTGCCAGCAGCCCAACGGGACTCTCCTACGAGCAGTACTTC	TRBV7-9	TRBJ2-7	NA	once
CASSLGTSLSGKEQFF	TGTGCCAGCAGCTTGGGGACTAGCCTCTCAGGGAAAGAGCAGTTCTTC	TRBV5-4	TRBJ2-1	TRBD2	NA
CASRPLDGGLGNEQFF	TGCGCCAGCAGACCGCTTGACGGGGGTCTTGGCAATGAGCAGTTCTTC	TRBV4-1	TRBJ2-1	NA	few
CASSSQGRGNQPQHF	TGTGCCAGTAGTAGTCAGGGAAGGGGCAATCAGCCCCAGCATTTT	TRBV19	TRBJ1-5	NA	NA
CASSGTSGEGDTQYF	TGTGCCAGCAGTGGGACTAGCGGGGAGGGGGATACGCAGTATTTT	TRBV2	TRBJ2-3	TRBD2	few
CASRPGQNYGYTF	TGTGCCAGCAGGCCGGGACAGAACTATGGCTACACCTTC	TRBV28	TRBJ1-2	TRBD1	NA
CASSPNSDTQYF	TGTGCCAGCAGCCCAAACTCAGATACGCAGTATTTT	TRBV7-9	TRBJ2-3	NA	few
CASSGLAGTDTQYF	TGTGCCAGCAGCGGACTAGCGGGCACAGATACGCAGTATTTT	TRBV6-4	TRBJ2-3	TRBD2	NA
CASSRGPGDGTEAFF	TGTGCCAGCAGTCGGGGCCCGGGGGATGGCACTGAAGCTTTCTTT	TRBV28	TRBJ1-1	NA	NA
CASSLSGDQPQHF	TGTGCCAGCAGTCTCTCAGGGGATCAGCCCCAGCATTTT	TRBV7-3	TRBJ1-5	NA	NA
CASSVASGYSYEQYF	TGTGCCAGCAGCGTCGCTAGCGGGTACTCCTACGAGCAGTACTTC	TRBV9	TRBJ2-7	TRBD2	few
CASSLRAGGLPDTQYF	TGTGCCAGCAGCTTAAGAGCGGGGGGGCTGCCAGATACGCAGTATTTT	TRBV5-4	TRBJ2-3	TRBD2	few
CASEMVESGDVSGETQYF	TGTGCCAGCGAAATGGTGGAGTCAGGGGACGTTTCGGGAGAGACCCAGTACTTC	TRBV7-6	TRBJ2-5	NA	NA
CASSQDTYSGANVLTF	TGTGCCAGCAGCCAAGACACCTACTCTGGGGCCAACGTCCTGACTTTC	TRBV4-2	TRBJ2-6	NA	NA
CASSSGLAMNTEAFF	TGTGCCAGCAGCTCGGGACTTGCAATGAACACTGAAGCTTTCTTT	TRBV5-4	TRBJ1-1	NA	NA
CASSYFPRQDTYEQYF	TGTGCCAGCAGTTATTTCCCCAGGCAGGATACCTACGAGCAGTACTTC	TRBV6-5	TRBJ2-7	NA	few
CASSIGQGLMNTEAFF	TGTGCCAGTAGTATCGGACAGGGGCTAATGAACACTGAAGCTTTCTTT	TRBV19	TRBJ1-1	TRBD1	NA
CASSGQGGTEAFF	TGTGCCAGCAGCGGACAGGGGGGCACTGAAGCTTTCTTT	TRBV27	TRBJ1-1	TRBD1	few
CASSRGGQMKNQPQHF	TGTGCCAGCAGCCGAGGGGGACAGATGAAGAATCAGCCCCAGCATTTT	TRBV4-2	TRBJ1-5	TRBD1	NA
CASSLSGTSANSYEQYF	TGTGCCAGCTCACTCTCCGGGACTAGCGCCAACTCCTACGAGCAGTACTTC	TRBV18	TRBJ2-7	TRBD2	NA
CASSRQVSSTDTQYF	TGTGCCAGCAGTCGACAGGTTTCTAGCACAGATACGCAGTATTTT	TRBV6-5	TRBJ2-3	NA	few
CASSERIESGLAGVEQFF	TGTGCCAGCAGTGAAAGAATCGAATCGGGACTAGCGGGAGTGGAGCAGTTCTTC	TRBV25-1	TRBJ2-1	TRBD2	few
CASSRMTSGDSYEQYF	TGCGCCAGCAGCCGGATGACTAGCGGGGACTCCTACGAGCAGTACTTC	TRBV4-1	TRBJ2-7	TRBD2	few
CASSPRQREGSTGELFF	TGTGCCAGCAGCCCCCGGCAGCGGGAGGGGAGCACCGGGGAGCTGTTTTTT	TRBV7-3	TRBJ2-2	TRBD2	once
CASRSGTGSGNTIYF	TGCGCCAGCAGATCCGGGACAGGCTCTGGAAACACCATATATTTT	TRBV5-1	TRBJ1-3	TRBD1	NA
CASSLGVDRGQPQHF	TGTGCCAGCAGCTTAGGGGTGGACAGGGGACAGCCCCAGCATTTT	TRBV7-6	TRBJ1-5	TRBD1	few
CASSLAPGQAGTQYF	TGTGCTAGCAGCTTAGCACCCGGACAGGCTGGGACCCAGTACTTC	TRBV7-7	TRBJ2-5	TRBD1	few
CASSKGGRDYEQYF	TGTGCCAGCTCTAAGGGAGGTAGGGACTACGAGCAGTACTTC	TRBV6-5	TRBJ2-7	NA	few
CASSLSSGPETQYF	TGCGCCAGCAGCCTATCTAGCGGCCCAGAGACCCAGTACTTC	TRBV5-1	TRBJ2-5	TRBD2	few
CASSQSILAGYNEQFF	TGTGCCAGCAGCCAATCTATCCTAGCGGGCTACAATGAGCAGTTCTTC	TRBV16	TRBJ2-1	TRBD2	NA
CAYSGGANVTQRWRIYGYTF	TGTGCCTATTCAGGGGGAGCGAATGTCACACAACGCTGGAGGATTTATGGCTACACCTTC	TRBV30	TRBJ1-2	TRBD1	few
CASSEDQQGGTEAFF	TGTGCCAGCAGTGAGGATCAGCAGGGCGGCACTGAAGCTTTCTTT	TRBV6-1	TRBJ1-1	NA	NA
CASSPRQGDTEAFF	TGTGCCAGCTCACCACGGCAGGGTGACACTGAAGCTTTCTTT	TRBV18	TRBJ1-1	NA	few
CASRARGWSGEQYF	TGTGCCAGCAGGGCCAGGGGGTGGAGTGGCGAGCAGTACTTC	TRBV6-5	TRBJ2-7	TRBD1	few
CASSPWDSGLAGVGTDTQYF	TGTGCCAGCAGCCCTTGGGACAGTGGACTAGCGGGGGTAGGCACAGATACGCAGTATTTT	TRBV7-6	TRBJ2-3	TRBD2	few
CASSLRGWEAFF	TGTGCCAGCAGTTTACGGGGGTGGGAAGCTTTCTTT	TRBV28	TRBJ1-1	NA	NA
CASSQGYDRAFGYTF	TGCGCCAGCAGCCAAGGCTACGACAGGGCGTTTGGCTACACCTTC	TRBV4-3	TRBJ1-2	TRBD1	few
CASSLVPGREETQYF	TGTGCCAGCAGCTTAGTCCCCGGGAGGGAGGAGACCCAGTACTTC	TRBV11-2	TRBJ2-5	TRBD2	NA
CASSVDSYEQYF	TGTGCCAGCAGCGTCGACAGTTACGAGCAGTACTTC	TRBV7-2	TRBJ2-7	NA	few
CASSVPAWPGQTSYEQYF	TGTGCCAGCAGTGTCCCAGCCTGGCCGGGACAGACCTCCTACGAGCAGTACTTC	TRBV25-1	TRBJ2-7	TRBD1	NA
CAWSPGYYGYTF	TGTGCCTGGAGTCCAGGTTACTATGGCTACACCTTC	TRBV30	TRBJ1-2	NA	few
CATSRDHLAEGEDTQYF	TGTGCCACCAGCAGAGATCACCTAGCGGAGGGAGAAGATACGCAGTATTTT	TRBV15	TRBJ2-3	TRBD2	NA
CASSLTGTEKLFF	TGTGCCAGCAGCTTGACAGGAACTGAAAAACTGTTTTTT	TRBV5-6	TRBJ1-4	NA	NA
CASRPGLAGAGELFF	TGTGCCAGCAGACCAGGACTAGCGGGAGCCGGGGAGCTGTTTTTT	TRBV2	TRBJ2-2	TRBD2	NA
CSVVGGGETQYF	TGCAGCGTTGTCGGGGGAGGAGAGACCCAGTACTTC	TRBV29-1	TRBJ2-5	NA	NA
CASSFGGNEQFF	TGTGCCAGCAGTTTCGGGGGCAATGAGCAGTTCTTC	TRBV27	TRBJ2-1	NA	NA
CASSNRYRTGPDEQYF	TGTGCCAGCAGCAACAGGTATCGGACAGGGCCCGACGAGCAGTACTTC	TRBV7-9	TRBJ2-7	TRBD1	few
CASTSTGELFF	TGTGCCAGCACTAGCACCGGGGAGCTGTTTTTT	TRBV11-2	TRBJ2-2	NA	few
CASSLWREFDNEQFF	TGTGCCAGCAGCTTATGGCGGGAGTTCGACAATGAGCAGTTCTTC	TRBV5-4	TRBJ2-1	TRBD2	few
CASTHDGSYEQYF	TGTGCCAGCACCCACGACGGGTCCTACGAGCAGTACTTC	TRBV28	TRBJ2-7	NA	few
CASSLVYGQPQHF	TGTGCCAGCAGTTTAGTTTATGGTCAGCCCCAGCATTTT	TRBV6-5	TRBJ1-5	NA	NA
CSVQAGHTGELFF	TGCAGCGTTCAGGCGGGACACACCGGGGAGCTGTTTTTT	TRBV29-1	TRBJ2-2	NA	few
CASIWSTSGRAFPYEQYF	TGTGCCAGCATCTGGTCGACTAGCGGGAGGGCCTTCCCCTACGAGCAGTACTTC	TRBV28	TRBJ2-7	TRBD2	NA
CAWRGTGKDYEQYF	TGTGCCTGGAGGGGGACAGGGAAGGACTACGAGCAGTACTTC	TRBV30	TRBJ2-7	TRBD1	few